This T cell receptor (beta chain) originates from a study of blood T cell repertoires in COVID-19. Study context: Spain, Italy and the United States supplied samples that represented acute and convalescent COVID-19. Sample material is recorded as cDNA or gDNA derived from T cells, B-cell-depleted T cells, or PBMCs.

The germline CDR1 and CDR2 sequences are SNHLY and FYNNEI. The CDR3 runs to 14 residues. Trimming removed 1 base from V and 2 bases from J, with 6 bases in between. Original data processing: Reference gene primer amplification gave nucleated cell count estimates. Sequenced by immunoSEQ multiplex PCR; TCRdb stores in-frame clones only, minus some. For V, J and clone size, that table is used; D and trimming come from the DNA. The table shows about 200,000 clones, with 60% to 85% occurring only once. A note on this clone: The sample has other DNA sequences that encode this CDR3 too.

The chain combines TRBV2 with TRBJ1-5; D not certain. Specimen: peripheral blood. The sequence came from a woman aged 70-85 years with acute or convalescent COVID-19. The CDR3 nucleotides are TGTGCCAGCAGTGAAGACGGGGGCAATCAGCCCCAGCATTTT. Protein sequence: CASSEDGGNQPQHF.